The present T cell receptor beta chain was sequenced within a study of blood T cell repertoires in COVID-19. Looking at the study overall: Collection of acute and convalescent COVID-19 samples took place in the United States, Italy and Spain. The analysed material was cDNA or gDNA that came from T cells, B-cell-depleted T cells, or PBMCs.

In the authors' workflow: Nucleated cell number was recorded as an estimate derived from reference gene primer amplification. The assay was immunoSEQ multiplex PCR, and TCRdb's table has in-frame clones only and misses some. Clone size and the V and J calls come from that table; the DNA yielded D and trimming. Here the sample spans about 140,000 clones, more than 60% being singletons. Germline assignment: CDR1 PRHDT and CDR2 FYEKMQ (reference sequence). V was clipped by 3 bases and J by 12 bases; unmatched bases: 14. This CDR3 has 17 amino acids. Sequenced: peripheral blood. The clonotype comes from a woman aged 45-59 years with active or convalescent COVID-19. The chain is built from TRBV13 and TRBJ1-6; TRBD1 agrees at 10 bases. CDR3 region: CASSLAEHRDRGLPLHF. In DNA form, the CDR3 reads TGTGCCAGCAGCTTGGCAGAACACCGGGACAGGGGCTTACCCCTCCACTTT.